The 24 T cell receptor beta chains below all came from one sample that was sequenced in a study of T cells in Graves' hyperthyroidism and ophthalmopathy. The TCR beta CDR3 regions underwent amplification using RNA transcripts as the source. The study used the HTBI primer set for a first-round RT-PCR of the TCR CDR3. TCRdb re-derived calls from the multiplex PCR reads in MiXCR, one entry per CDR3 protein. This sample has over 450,000 distinct CDR3 sequences, with around an eighth found just once. Sequenced sample: blood. The source is a woman between 18 and 29 years old with Graves' hyperthyroidism.

Many counts were recorded for this clonotype. This sequence joins TRBV12-3 or TRBV12-4 and TRBJ2-1; weak D call: TRBD2 (6 bases). This CDR3 is 13 amino acids long. V was trimmed by 4 bases and J by 4 bases, leaving 8 bases between them. CDR3 residues: CASSYGGYNEQFF. CDR3 DNA sequence: TGTGCCAGCAGTTACGGAGGGTACAATGAGCAGTTCTTC.

CDR3 residues: CASSPSQYNEQFF. DNA for the CDR3: TGTGCCAGCTCACCTAGCCAGTACAATGAGCAGTTCTTC. The J gene is TRBJ2-1, the V gene TRBV18, with unresolved D. From germline, CDR1 is KGHSH and CDR2 LQKENI. V shed 3 bases and J shed 4 bases, with 7 bases lying between them. This CDR3 is 13 amino acids long.

This clonotype was observed at least ten times. This chain links TRBV20-1 with TRBJ2-1, with D tentatively TRBD2 (7 bases). The CDR3 has 15 amino acids. Germline CDR1 reads DFQATT; CDR2 reads SNEGSKA (reference sequence). The V and J ends lost 3 bases and 2 bases respectively, with 14 bases between them. The CDR3 region has the DNA TGCAGTGCTAGCGTAGGGGGGGCCACCTACAATGAGCAGTTCTTC. It translates to CSASVGGATYNEQFF.

In its sample, this clonotype was seen many times. The V and J genes are TRBV9 and TRBJ1-1; a possible D gene is TRBD1 (5 bases). Trimming shortened V by 0 bases and J by 7 bases, and 10 bases separated the two germline ends. There are 13 residues in the CDR3. CDR1 is SGDLS, CDR2 YYNGEE, per germline. CDR3 residues: CASSVVQGVEAFF. In DNA form, the CDR3 reads TGTGCCAGCAGCGTAGTCCAGGGTGTTGAAGCTTTCTTT. The full variable domain, with the rest looked up from reference TRBV9 and TRBJ1-1, is DSGVTQTPKHLITATGQRVTLRCSPRSGDLSVYWYQQSLDQGLQFLIQYYNGEERAKGNILERFSAQQFPDLHSELNLSSLELGDSALYFCASSVVQGVEAFFGQGTRLTVV.

This clonotype was seen more than once but under ten times. The V gene is TRBV20-1, the J gene TRBJ2-5; perhaps TRBD2 as D (5 bases). The CDR3 consists of 12 residues. Trimming stripped 3 bases from V and 7 bases from J, with 12 bases between. CDR1 DFQATT and CDR2 SNEGSKA come from the germline V gene (reference sequence). This CDR3 reads CSARLLEATQYF. In DNA form, the CDR3 reads TGCAGTGCTAGGCTTTTGGAGGCGACCCAGTACTTC.

The sample holds many counts of this clonotype. The genes are TRBV11-2 and TRBJ1-6; a possible D gene is TRBD1 (6 bases). The V end was cut by 3 bases, the J end by 3 bases, with 18 bases between. CDR1 and CDR2 from the germline V gene are SGHAT and FQNNGV. The CDR3 sequence is 18 residues long. The CDR3 DNA reads TGTGCCAGCAGCTTGGACAGAGAAAGAAGCTTCTATAATTCACCCCTCCACTTT. This translates into CASSLDRERSFYNSPLHF.

The chain uses TRBV5-1 and TRBJ2-5, with 11 positions matching TRBD2. V lost 4 bases to trimming and J lost 5 bases; unmatched junction nucleotides: 10. The CDR3 is made up of 16 amino acids. Germline loops: CDR1 SGHRS, CDR2 YFSETQ. CDR3 nucleotides: TGCGCCAGCAGCGACCCGGGGCTAGCGGGAGGCGAGACCCAGTACTTC. Translation: CASSDPGLAGGETQYF.

In its sample, this clonotype was seen many times. CDR3 amino acids: CASRPEAPVLAGGWETQYF. CDR3 DNA: TGTGCCAGCAGACCGGAAGCCCCAGTTCTAGCGGGAGGCTGGGAGACCCAGTACTTC. The chain carries TRBV27 and TRBJ2-5, with TRBD2 matching over 11 bases. The CDR3 is made up of 19 amino acids. Germline V CDR1 and CDR2: MNHEY, SMNVEV (reference sequence). The V and J ends lost 6 bases and 5 bases, in that order; junction bases with no gene match: 20.

This clonotype was observed a few times. The CDR3 DNA is TGTGCCAGCAGCTTGTACCGAAACTATGGCTACACCTTC. Amino acid sequence: CASSLYRNYGYTF. This chain joins TRBV5-8 and TRBJ1-2, with no clear D. The CDR3 is 13 amino acids. V was trimmed by 1 base and J by 2 bases, leaving 6 bases between them. Germline assignment: CDR1 SGHTS and CDR2 YDEGEE.

In its sample, this clonotype was seen many times. The chain has TRBV12-3 or TRBV12-4 and TRBJ2-3, with 8 nucleotides matching TRBD2. V dropped 3 bases and J dropped 0; count of bases not matched to a gene: 5. The CDR3 runs 16 residues. The CDR3 DNA reads TGTGCCAGCAGTTTCGCTAGCGGGTCTAGCACAGATACGCAGTATTTT. It encodes CASSFASGSSTDTQYF.

This clonotype was seen repeatedly, ten times or more. The rearrangement uses TRBV5-1 and TRBJ1-2; possibly TRBD1 for D (6 bases). Germline V CDR1 and CDR2: SGHRS, YFSETQ. Trimming took off 0 bases at V and 0 bases at J, with 15 bases between the two ends. This CDR3 spans 17 amino acids. The CDR3 protein is CASSLGGPQGPNYGYTF. The CDR3, as DNA: TGCGCCAGCAGCTTGGGGGGCCCACAGGGACCTAACTATGGCTACACCTTC.

The V call is TRBV7-9, the J call TRBJ1-2; 11 nucleotides align to TRBD1. Germline CDR1 SEHNR, CDR2 FQNEAQ (reference sequence). This CDR3 is 17 amino acids long. Trimming at V came to 4 bases and at J to 2 bases, leaving 9 bases not matched to a gene. The CDR3 DNA reads TGTGCCAGCAGCTCCAGTGGACAGGGGGCTCGGAACTATGGCTACACCTTC. Protein sequence: CASSSSGQGARNYGYTF.

The sample holds a few counts of this clonotype. V usage is TRBV13 and J usage is TRBJ1-4, with 8 bases that match TRBD1. The germline V gene encodes CDR1 PRHDT and CDR2 FYEKMQ (reference sequence). Trimming removed 1 base from V and 7 bases from J; junction bases left unmatched: 5. The CDR3 covers 15 residues. As DNA, the CDR3 is TGTGCCAGCAGCTTAGCAAGTGACAGGGGTGAAAAACTGTTTTTT. Amino acid sequence: CASSLASDRGEKLFF.

This clonotype was picked up a small number of times. The rearrangement joins TRBV19 to TRBJ2-7; D is perhaps TRBD1 (7 bases). The CDR3 is 14 amino acids. Trimming removed 5 bases at V and 4 bases at J, with 15 bases between. CDR1 and CDR2 (germline): LNHDA, SQIVND (reference sequence). The CDR3 bases are TGTGCCAGTAGTCCTCGGGCAGGGGGGTACGAGCAGTACGTC. It codes for CASSPRAGGYEQYV.

This clonotype was counted at least ten times. The chain employs TRBV30 and TRBJ1-6, with 7 bases identical to TRBD1. V was clipped by 4 bases and J by 7 bases; unmatched bases: 7. The CDR3 spans 14 residues. Germline-derived CDR1 and CDR2 are GTSNPN and SVGIG (reference sequence). CDR3 residues: CAWKAQGLNSPLHF. CDR3 coding DNA: TGTGCCTGGAAAGCACAGGGGCTAAATTCACCCCTCCACTTT.

This clonotype was counted at least ten times. The chain recombines TRBV11-3 with TRBJ2-2; 8 bases match TRBD2. Trimming took 5 bases from V and 7 from J; bases not matched to a gene: 12. The length of the CDR3 is 16 residues. The germline V gene has CDR1 SGHNT and CDR2 YENEEA. This chain's CDR3 is CASSRKGGRLDGELFF. The CDR3 nucleotides are TGTGCCAGCAGCCGAAAAGGCGGGAGGTTGGACGGGGAGCTGTTTTTT.

This clonotype was counted many times. The genes are TRBV30 and TRBJ1-2; 8 bases map to TRBD1. Germline lookup yields CDR1 GTSNPN and CDR2 SVGIG (reference sequence). The CDR3 runs 13 residues. J was trimmed by 6 bases and V by 8 bases; bases with no gene match: 11. DNA for the CDR3: TGTGCCGGCTCACAGGGGGTCCTGGATGGCTACACCTTC. It yields the protein CAGSQGVLDGYTF.

This clonotype was seen many times. The V and J genes are TRBV24-1 and TRBJ2-7; no firm D call. The CDR3 has 11 residues. Trimming removed 5 bases from V and 3 bases from J, with 4 bases in between. Germline-derived CDR1 and CDR2 are KGHDR and SFDVKD. CDR3 protein: CATSVGYEQYF. CDR3 sequence (DNA): TGTGCCACCAGTGTGGGCTACGAGCAGTACTTC.

This clonotype came up many times. The chain is built from TRBV27 and TRBJ2-3, with 8 bases that match TRBD2. Germline V CDR1 and CDR2: MNHEY, SMNVEV (reference sequence). This CDR3 is built from 15 residues. Unmatched junction bases numbered 5, after V lost 1 base and J lost 5 bases. CDR3 DNA sequence: TGTGCCAGCAGTTTATTGACTAGCGCAGGAGATACGCAGTATTTT. Translated: CASSLLTSAGDTQYF.

V gene TRBV30 combines with J gene TRBJ2-7; 11 bases agree with TRBD1. This CDR3 has 16 residues. The V and J ends lost 5 bases and 0 bases, in that order; junction bases with no gene match: 9. Germline V gene sequence: CDR1 GTSNPN, CDR2 SVGIG (reference sequence). The CDR3 here is CAWALGTGGNSYEQYF. Here the CDR3 DNA reads TGTGCCTGGGCCCTTGGGACAGGGGGGAACTCCTACGAGCAGTACTTC.

This clonotype was counted at least ten times. CDR3 in amino acids: CAWSSTPTGAGELFF. CDR3 coding DNA: TGTGCCTGGAGTAGCACCCCTACAGGAGCCGGGGAGCTGTTTTTT. This chain uses TRBV30 with TRBJ2-2, with a possible D match to TRBD1 (5 bases). The ends were cut back, 2 bases at V and 6 bases at J, with 16 bases in the middle. This CDR3 region has 15 residues. CDR1 is GTSNPN, CDR2 SVGIG, per germline (reference sequence).

Only one count was recorded for this clonotype. This chain uses TRBV12-3 or TRBV12-4 with TRBJ2-1, with 14 positions matching TRBD2. CDR3 length: 14 residues. J gave up 6 bases and V 8 bases, and 3 bases lay outside the gene matches. In nucleotides, the CDR3 is TGTGCCAGCGGGACTAGCGGGAGAGTCAATGAGCAGTTCTTC. Translating gives CASGTSGRVNEQFF.

This clonotype was seen repeatedly, ten times or more. V is TRBV6-6 and J is TRBJ1-1, with D possibly being TRBD1 (5 bases). V lost 2 bases to trimming and J lost 8 bases, with 9 bases between them. The CDR3 covers 12 residues. CDR1 and CDR2 (germline): MNHNY, SVGAGI (reference sequence). The chain's CDR3 is CASSYGGREAFF. The CDR3 nucleotides read TGTGCCAGCAGTTACGGGGGGAGGGAAGCTTTCTTT.

This clonotype was found many times. V usage is TRBV19 and J usage is TRBJ1-5; D not certain. The CDR3 runs to 12 residues. Looked up from germline, CDR1 is LNHDA and CDR2 is SQIVND (reference sequence). Trimming pared 7 bases from V and 2 bases from J, leaving 6 bases between. CDR3 in amino acids: CASTPGNQPQHF. CDR3 nucleotides: TGTGCCAGTACTCCGGGCAATCAGCCCCAGCATTTT.